This TCR beta chain was observed in a study of T cells in localized non-small cell lung cancer. Regarding the study as a whole: Appearance in adjacent lung was seen for a median around 61 of the top 100 tumor clones. Without multi-region sequencing, intratumor heterogeneity could not be excluded. Tumor showed lower T cell clonality than uninvolved adjacent lung, where it was highest.

Generated by immunoSEQ multiplex PCR, the TCRdb table keeps only in-frame clones and is missing some. The profile shows some 41,000 clones, around 90% of them singletons. With regard to this clone: Its specificity is not known.

The ends were cut back, 6 bases at V and 5 bases at J, with 5 bases in the middle. From germline, CDR1 is SNHLY and CDR2 FYNNEI. The CDR3 spans 11 residues. Material: PBMCs, obtained before any cancer treatment. The TCR sequence derives from a woman aged 35 to 69 with stage II lung adenocarcinoma. V and J are TRBV2 and TRBJ2-1; D unclear. The CDR3 reads CASRENNEQFF. The DNA for the CDR3 is TGTGCCAGCAGAGAGAACAATGAGCAGTTCTTC.